Sequencing of this T cell receptor (beta chain) was carried out in a study of blood T cell repertoires in COVID-19. Study-level background: The samples span acute and convalescent COVID-19 from the United States, Italy and Spain. Sample material is recorded as cDNA or gDNA derived from T cells, B-cell-depleted T cells, or PBMCs.

Note on this clone: The junction departs from the called germline gene at one end, perhaps through a read error. Other DNA sequences within the sample encode an identical CDR3.

Germline assignment: CDR1 MDHEN and CDR2 SYDVKM. The CDR3 has 13 amino acids. As originally analysed: Researchers report that nucleated cell counts were estimated from reference gene primer amplification. TCRdb keeps only in-frame clones here, not all; method: immunoSEQ multiplex PCR. Clone size and the V and J calls come from that table; the DNA yielded D and trimming. The table shows some 150,000 clones, with roughly 77% occurring only once. The rearrangement joins TRBV28 to TRBJ2-7, with TRBD1 identical over 7 bases. The sample taken for sequencing was peripheral blood. The receptor was isolated from a man in his 60s with acute or convalescent COVID-19. The DNA of the CDR3 is TGTGCCAGCAGGCCGGGACAGACATACGAGCAGTACTTT. Encoded protein: CASRPGQTYEQYF.